Below are 6 T cell receptor beta chains sequenced from a single sample in a study of T cell changes during pregnancy in multiple sclerosis. Clones were sequenced by immunoSEQ multiplex PCR, and TCRdb holds only the in-frame ones, with some missing. The sample yields about 58,000 clones, about 90% seen once. Sequences were derived from CD4+ T cells from peripheral blood mononuclear cells, sampled after pregnancy. These receptors were obtained from a female donor in good health, enrolled as a control in a pregnancy study.

This chain joins TRBV5-4 and TRBJ1-3, with D maybe TRBD1 (5 bases). Germline-derived CDR1 and CDR2 are SGHNT and YYREEE (reference sequence). This CDR3 spans 14 amino acids. Between the trimmed V and J ends, which lost 0 bases and 3 bases, there was a span of 7 bases. The DNA for the CDR3 is TGTGCCAGCAGCTTGGCGGGGGGTGGAAACACCATATATTTT. Translating gives CASSLAGGGNTIYF.

The count of this clone is one. The chain has TRBV6-1 and TRBJ2-2; the D gene is possibly TRBD1 (5 bases). The CDR3 spans 16 residues. The germline V and J ends were trimmed by 1 base and 4 bases, with 13 bases remaining between them. Germline V gives CDR1 MNHNS, CDR2 SASEGT. CDR3 loop: CASSEVARVTTGELFF. The CDR3 DNA reads as TGTGCCAGCAGTGAAGTGGCCAGGGTGACCACCGGGGAGCTGTTTTTT.

This chain links TRBV10-3 with TRBJ1-4; the D gene is possibly TRBD1 (5 bases). Trimming stripped 10 bases from V and 8 bases from J, with 14 bases between. Germline loops: CDR1 ENHRY, CDR2 SYGVKD. The CDR3 length is 12 residues. The CDR3 DNA reads TGTGCCACACGCCGACAGAACGAAAAACTGTTTTTT. It is translated as CATRRQNEKLFF.

V usage is TRBV5-4 and J usage is TRBJ2-7; D not resolved. CDR1 is SGHNT and CDR2 is YYREEE in the germline V gene (reference sequence). The CDR3 consists of 12 residues. Trimming removed 0 bases at V and 4 bases at J, with 5 bases between. CDR3 bases: TGTGCCAGCAGCTTGGCTCGGTACGAGCAGTACTTC. Its protein is CASSLARYEQYF.

The rearrangement joins TRBV6-1 to TRBJ1-3, with TRBD1 matching over 7 bases. Losses at the gene ends were 5 bases for V and 3 bases for J; bases not matched to a gene: 7. This CDR3 has 15 amino acids. CDR1 and CDR2 (germline): MNHNS, SASEGT. The CDR3, as DNA: TGTGCCAGCAGTCGCGACAGGGTGAATGGAAACACCATATATTTT. It translates to CASSRDRVNGNTIYF.

This clone was observed a few times. This chain uses TRBV5-4 with TRBJ1-1, with 8 bases identical to TRBD1. The germline V gene has CDR1 SGHNT and CDR2 YYREEE (reference sequence). The V gene end was trimmed by 0 bases and the J gene end by 2 bases; junction bases not matched to a gene: 3. There are 15 residues in the CDR3. CDR3 sequence: CASSLGQGQNTEAFF. As DNA, the CDR3 is TGTGCCAGCAGCTTGGGACAGGGGCAAAACACTGAAGCTTTCTTT.